Listed here is a single T cell receptor beta chain. Its antigen is unknown. Based on clinical symptoms, serum thyroxine and TRAb, thyroid ultrasound and orbital computed tomography, diagnoses were reached. The record originates from a study of T cells in Graves' hyperthyroidism and ophthalmopathy. Study-wide findings and caveats: Before onset, by a median of approximately 5.9 months, the model predicted ophthalmopathy.

CDR1 is SGHVS, CDR2 FQNEAQ, per germline. Losses at the gene ends were 5 bases for V and 4 bases for J; bases not matched to a gene: 14. CDR3 length: 17 amino acids. Template material for amplifying TCR beta CDR3 regions consisted of RNA transcripts. The TCR CDR3 first-round RT-PCR relied on the HTBI primer set. TCRdb passed the multiplex PCR reads through MiXCR, listing each CDR3 protein once. The table has 550,000 to 700,000 distinct CDR3 sequences, about 45% seen once. The receptor comes from an adult woman with Graves' disease, either hyperthyroidism or ophthalmopathy (not recorded which). Sequences were obtained from peripheral blood or thyroid tissue (not recorded which). The V call is TRBV7-8, the J call TRBJ1-5; 7 positions match TRBD1. Written as DNA, the CDR3 is TGTGCCAGCAGCCTCACCCCAGGGACAGCCGAAAATCAGCCCCAGCATTTT. It encodes CASSLTPGTAENQPQHF.